The next 29 T cell receptor beta chains were all read from a single sample in a study of regulatory T cells in long-lasting Graves disease. Both iRepertoire HTBI primers and Arm-PCR of CDR3 regions were used to build the TCR beta libraries. From the multiplex PCR reads, TCRdb called clonotypes with MiXCR, one entry per CDR3 protein. The table includes roughly 450,000 distinct CDR3 sequences, less than 25% detected once. Regarding time point: persistent/refractory GD, antithyroid drugs over 5 years with positive TRAb. Researchers made the TCR library from RNA that was extracted from PBMCs. The specimen comprised peripheral blood mononuclear cells (PBMCs), sampled when the disease was refractory, from a patient treated with antithyroid drugs. The receptors here all came from a female donor with Graves disease.

The chain employs TRBV6-1 and TRBJ2-7, with D unclear. V was pared by 0 bases and J by 6 bases, with 15 bases between. This CDR3 spans 15 amino acids. Germline V gene sequence: CDR1 MNHNS, CDR2 SASEGT. The DNA of the CDR3 is TGTGCCAGCAGTGAAGCTTCTGGGCTCCTGGGCGAGCAGTACTTC. Its translation: CASSEASGLLGEQYF.

This clonotype was counted ten times or more. This chain connects TRBV20-1 to TRBJ2-7; TRBD2 agrees at 10 bases. Per germline, CDR1 DFQATT and CDR2 SNEGSKA (reference sequence). J was trimmed by 12 bases and V by 0 bases; bases with no gene match: 20. This CDR3 is 17 amino acids long. The CDR3 region has the DNA TGCAGTGCTAGAGATGCGGCTAGCGGGAGTATTGTGGGGCCGAGGTACTTC. It codes for CSARDAASGSIVGPRYF.

A note on this clonotype: Mismatch with germline at one junction end may stem from a read error. This sequence joins TRBV10-1 and TRBJ2-1, with D possibly TRBD1 on 5 matching bases. Per the germline V gene, CDR1 is WNHNN and CDR2 is SYGVQD (reference sequence). The CDR3 is made up of 13 amino acids. The CDR3 nucleotides are TGTGCCAGCAGAGAGTGGGGCGACAATGAGCAGTTCTTC. Its protein product is CASREWGDNEQFF.

This clonotype was seen at least ten times. The CDR3 sequence is CASSPTGKETQYF. In DNA, the CDR3 is TGTGCCAGCAGCCCTACAGGGAAAGAGACCCAGTACTTC. The chain has TRBV12-3 or TRBV12-4 and TRBJ2-5; D is possibly TRBD1 (6 bases). The CDR3 is 13 residues long. The V end lost 6 bases, the J end lost 3 bases, and 11 bases lay between the germline ends.

This clonotype was observed a few times. V and J are TRBV6-2 or TRBV6-3 and TRBJ2-6, with TRBD1 identical over 8 bases. Trimming removed 6 bases from V and 0 bases from J; junction bases left unmatched: 4. The CDR3 contains 16 residues. Germline CDR1 reads MNHEY; CDR2 reads SVGEGT. This CDR3 is CASRPDRDSGANVLTF. Written as DNA, the CDR3 is TGTGCCAGCAGACCGGACAGGGACTCTGGGGCCAACGTCCTGACTTTC.

The chain recombines TRBV29-1 with TRBJ2-5; TRBD2 aligns across 13 bases. CDR1 is SQVTM, CDR2 ANQGSEA, per germline. The CDR3 has 16 residues. V was clipped by 4 bases and J by 4 bases; unmatched bases: 9. Here the CDR3 reads CSVGTSGSARRETQYF. CDR3 bases: TGCAGCGTTGGGACTAGCGGGAGTGCGAGGCGAGAGACCCAGTACTTC.

This clonotype was detected many times. This chain uses TRBV5-1 with TRBJ2-7, with D possibly TRBD2 on 5 matching bases. This CDR3 is built from 14 residues. Trimming cost V 0 bases and J 5 bases, with 12 bases left between them. Germline V gene data show CDR1 as SGHRS and CDR2 as YFSETQ. The CDR3 reads CASSLVANSHEQYF. CDR3 coding DNA: TGCGCCAGCAGCTTGGTAGCGAACAGCCACGAGCAGTACTTC.

This clonotype was seen many times. The chain couples TRBV7-2 to TRBJ2-5, with TRBD2 matching over 9 bases. CDR1 is SGHTA, CDR2 FQGNSA, per germline. The CDR3 has 15 residues. V lost 7 bases and J lost 4; bases outside the gene matches: 10. The CDR3 DNA follows: TGTGCCAGCATCGTCGATAGCGGGAGCGGAGAGACCCAGTACTTC. Translation: CASIVDSGSGETQYF.

This clonotype was seen a handful of times. The DNA for the CDR3 is TGCGCCAGCAGCTTGGCACAGGGGGCGACGACTGAAGCTTTCTTT. Translation gives CASSLAQGATTEAFF. J is TRBJ1-1 and V is TRBV5-1; 9 bases are shared with TRBD1. The CDR3 covers 15 residues. Germline-derived CDR1 and CDR2 are SGHRS and YFSETQ. V lost 0 bases to trimming and J lost 5 bases; unmatched junction nucleotides: 5.

This clonotype was seen ten or more times. The rearrangement links TRBV28 to TRBJ1-2; a possible D gene is TRBD1 (6 bases). The CDR3 is made up of 12 amino acids. Germline lookup yields CDR1 MDHEN and CDR2 SYDVKM. The CDR3: CAGAHPNYGYTF. CDR3 in DNA: TGTGCGGGGGCCCACCCCAACTATGGCTACACCTTC.

The chain has TRBV6-2 or TRBV6-3 and TRBJ1-5, with D perhaps matching TRBD1 (6 bases). CDR3 length equals 16 residues. V lost 4 bases and J lost 2, with 15 bases in between. The germline gives CDR1 MNHEY, CDR2 SVGEGT. CDR3 loop: CASSLGQPWGNQPQHF. The CDR3 DNA sequence: TGTGCCAGCAGTTTAGGACAGCCATGGGGCAATCAGCCCCAGCATTTT.

CDR3 loop: CASSQVWLPYEQYF. The CDR3 DNA is TGCGCCAGCAGCCAAGTATGGCTTCCCTACGAGCAGTACTTC. This chain links TRBV4-1 with TRBJ2-7; the D is unclear. The CDR3 extends over 14 amino acids. Looked up from germline, CDR1 is MGHRA and CDR2 is YSYEKL. V was shortened by 1 base and J by 2 bases, with 9 bases between the two germline ends.

This clonotype was observed a handful of times. The CDR3 sequence: CASSTTTGGWTEAFF. The CDR3 DNA reads as TGTGCCAGCAGTACTACTACAGGGGGATGGACTGAAGCTTTCTTT. The chain has TRBV14 and TRBJ1-1; 8 bases align to TRBD1. The CDR3 contains 15 residues. From germline, CDR1 is SGHDN and CDR2 FVKESK. J was trimmed by 5 bases and V by 6 bases; bases with no gene match: 11.

V usage is TRBV7-9 and J usage is TRBJ2-4; D gene uncertain. Per the germline V gene, CDR1 is SEHNR and CDR2 is FQNEAQ (reference sequence). The CDR3 consists of 14 residues. V was shortened by 5 bases and J by 0 bases, with 8 bases between the two germline ends. CDR3 sequence (DNA): TGTGCCAGCAGCATCGCCGTAGCCAAAAACATTCAGTACTTC. Protein sequence: CASSIAVAKNIQYF. Based on the CDR3 plus reference TRBV7-9 and TRBJ2-4, the full variable domain is DTGVSQNPRHKITKRGQNVTFRCDPISEHNRLYWYRQTLGQGPEFLTYFQNEAQLEKSRLLSDRFSAERPKGSFSTLEIQRTEQGDSAMYLCASSIAVAKNIQYFGAGTRLSVL.

This clonotype has more than one count but fewer than ten. The chain joins TRBV28 to TRBJ2-7; 9 bases are a match to TRBD2. V trimming: 5 bases; J trimming: 6 bases; junction bases outside the gene matches: 11. Germline lookup yields CDR1 MDHEN and CDR2 SYDVKM. This CDR3 comprises 15 residues. The CDR3 sequence: CASSTIAGEVREQYF. The DNA for the CDR3 is TGTGCCAGCAGTACCATAGCGGGAGAAGTCCGCGAGCAGTACTTC.

This clonotype appeared a few times. The chain recombines TRBV27 with TRBJ1-5, with a tentative D call TRBD1 (5 bases). The CDR3 totals 15 residues. Germline loops: CDR1 MNHEY, CDR2 SMNVEV (reference sequence). V lost 1 base and J 4 bases, leaving 11 bases between the germline ends. The CDR3 bases are TGTGCCAGCAGTTTATGGGGCAGGGATAATCAGCCCCAGCATTTT. Protein sequence: CASSLWGRDNQPQHF.

CDR3 bases: TGTGCCACCAGTAGGACTACCAACACCGGGGAGCTGTTTTTT. Its translation is CATSRTTNTGELFF. The J gene is TRBJ2-2, the V gene TRBV24-1, with D possibly matching TRBD2 (6 bases). CDR3 length: 14 amino acids. Looked up from germline, CDR1 is KGHDR and CDR2 is SFDVKD. Trimming removed 6 bases at V and 2 bases at J, with 9 bases between.

There are many counts of this clonotype. The rearrangement joins TRBV5-1 to TRBJ2-7, with TRBD1 matching over 10 bases. The trim removed 4 bases at V and 2 bases at J, leaving 6 bases unmatched. CDR3 length: 15 amino acids. CDR1 is SGHRS, CDR2 YFSETQ, per germline. The CDR3 bases are TGCGCCAGCAGCCCAGATGGACAGGGGGCCTACGAGCAGTACTTC. Its protein product is CASSPDGQGAYEQYF. Using reference TRBV5-1 and TRBJ2-7 for the parts outside the CDR3, the full variable domain is KAGVTQTPRYLIKTRGQQVTLSCSPISGHRSVSWYQQTPGQGLQFLFEYFSETQRNKGNFPGRFSGRQFSNSRSEMNVSTLELGDSALYLCASSPDGQGAYEQYFGPGTRLTVT.

The gene calls are TRBV6-1 and TRBJ2-7, with 9 bases lining up with TRBD1. This CDR3 is 15 amino acids long. V shed 8 bases and J 2 bases; nucleotides not matched to a gene: 10. The germline V gene has CDR1 MNHNS and CDR2 SASEGT. For the CDR3, the DNA is TGTGCCAGCTTTACCAGGGACAGGGTCACCTACGAGCAGTACTTC. This translates into CASFTRDRVTYEQYF.

This clonotype was detected many times. The chain uses TRBV2 and TRBJ2-5; 10 bases agree with TRBD1. CDR1 SNHLY and CDR2 FYNNEI come from the germline V gene. Unmatched junction bases numbered 10, after V lost 5 bases and J lost 1 base. The CDR3 loop spans 17 amino acids. DNA for the CDR3: TGTGCCAGCAGTTTATTTCCGGGACAGGGGTTCCAAGAGACCCAGTACTTC. Translated, it gives CASSLFPGQGFQETQYF.

In its sample, this clonotype was seen many times. CDR3 sequence reads: CASSERGLGRIYEQYF. Here the CDR3 DNA reads TGTGCCAGCAGTGAACGAGGACTTGGGCGGATTTACGAGCAGTACTTC. The chain couples TRBV6-1 to TRBJ2-7; D is perhaps TRBD2 (5 bases). The germline V gene has CDR1 MNHNS and CDR2 SASEGT. Trimming pared 2 bases from V and 4 bases from J, leaving 18 bases between. The CDR3 consists of 16 residues.

This chain links TRBV5-1 with TRBJ2-5; TRBD2 matches 13 bases. The ends lost 5 bases at V and 7 bases at J; junction bases unmatched: 11. Germline V gives CDR1 SGHRS, CDR2 YFSETQ. The length of the CDR3 is 16 residues. CDR3 residues: CASSSGTSGVMATQYF. The CDR3 bases are TGCGCCAGCAGTTCCGGGACTAGCGGGGTGATGGCGACCCAGTACTTC.

This clonotype was detected a few times. The chain employs TRBV6-5 and TRBJ1-5; D unresolved. CDR3 length: 14 residues. Per germline, CDR1 MNHEY and CDR2 SVGAGI. Trimming removed 2 bases from V and 3 bases from J, with 8 bases in between. The CDR3 here is CASSYLGSNQPQHF. The CDR3 DNA is TGTGCCAGCAGTTACCTGGGCTCCAATCAGCCCCAGCATTTT.

This clonotype was seen at least ten times. V and J are TRBV6-2 or TRBV6-3 and TRBJ2-7; TRBD2 matches at 9 bases. The V segment lost 5 bases and the J segment 2 bases; nucleotides outside the gene matches: 13. The CDR3 sequence is 17 residues long. Germline CDR1 MNHEY, CDR2 SVGEGT. The CDR3 DNA follows: TGTGCCAGCAGTGAATCACTAATAGCGGGAGTTCCCTACGAGCAGTACTTC. Translating it yields CASSESLIAGVPYEQYF.

The V and J genes are TRBV20-1 and TRBJ2-7, with D possibly matching TRBD2 (6 bases). Germline V lookup: CDR1 DFQATT, CDR2 SNEGSKA (reference sequence). V dropped 4 bases and J dropped 4 bases, with 20 bases sitting between them. The CDR3 covers 15 residues. This CDR3 is CSANPPVAGSYEQYF. As DNA, the CDR3 is TGCAGTGCTAACCCGCCTGTCGCGGGAAGTTACGAGCAGTACTTC.

The V call is TRBV6-9, the J call TRBJ2-7, with D perhaps matching TRBD1 (5 bases). This CDR3 region has 16 residues. Trimming took off 3 bases at V and 1 base at J, with 16 bases between the two ends. Germline CDR1 reads MNHGY; CDR2 reads SVAAGI. The CDR3 protein is CASSYSRAIRSYEQYF. The CDR3 bases are TGTGCCAGCAGTTACTCCAGGGCGATCCGATCCTACGAGCAGTACTTC.

A few counts support this clonotype. The J gene is TRBJ1-5, the V gene TRBV20-1; D is ambiguous. Germline loops: CDR1 DFQATT, CDR2 SNEGSKA (reference sequence). V was clipped by 3 bases and J by 0 bases, with 15 bases between them. The CDR3 is 16 residues long. The CDR3 region is CSASLFDANSNQPQHF. The CDR3 DNA reads TGCAGTGCTAGCCTCTTCGACGCCAATAGCAATCAGCCCCAGCATTTT.

This clonotype was observed a few times. The chain links TRBV6-9 to TRBJ1-6; no firm D call. Germline CDR1 is MNHGY and CDR2 is SVAAGI. The CDR3 contains 16 residues. Between the trimmed V and J ends, which lost 3 bases and 5 bases, there was a span of 14 bases. The DNA of the CDR3 is TGTGCCAGCAGTTACCTACGGTGGGAAAATAATTCACCCCTCCACTTT. It translates to CASSYLRWENNSPLHF.

This clonotype was seen a few times. V and J are TRBV29-1 and TRBJ2-7, with D perhaps given as TRBD1 or TRBD2 (5 bases each). Germline values: CDR1 SQVTM, CDR2 ANQGSEA. V lost 7 bases to trimming and J lost 5 bases, with 18 bases between them. CDR3 length equals 13 residues. CDR3 sequence (DNA): TGCAGCGGAAGGGACCGCAGGTCACACGAGCAGTACTTC. Translation gives CSGRDRRSHEQYF.